This TCR beta chain was sequenced for a study of blood T cell repertoires in COVID-19. Study in general: Samples taken during acute and convalescent COVID-19 were collected in the United States, Italy and Spain. In each case, the material was cDNA or gDNA derived from T cells, B-cell-depleted T cells, or PBMCs.

Study processing details: It was from reference gene primer amplification that nucleated cell counts were estimated. Generated by immunoSEQ multiplex PCR, the TCRdb table keeps only in-frame clones and is missing some. V, J and clone size derive from that table, while D and trimming were established from the DNA sequence. The repertoire holds 200,000 to 300,000 clones, with about 88% as singletons. With V trimmed by 4 bases and J by 4 bases, 5 bases remained unmatched. Germline V lookup: CDR1 SGHVS, CDR2 FQNEAQ. CDR3 length: 15 residues. The rearrangement joins TRBV7-8 to TRBJ1-3; 9 nucleotides line up with TRBD1. This clonotype was obtained from a man aged 30 to 45 with active or convalescent COVID-19. The sequencing input was peripheral blood. CDR3 region: CASSWDRVLGNTIYF. The CDR3 region has the DNA TGTGCCAGCAGCTGGGACAGGGTACTCGGAAACACCATATATTTT.